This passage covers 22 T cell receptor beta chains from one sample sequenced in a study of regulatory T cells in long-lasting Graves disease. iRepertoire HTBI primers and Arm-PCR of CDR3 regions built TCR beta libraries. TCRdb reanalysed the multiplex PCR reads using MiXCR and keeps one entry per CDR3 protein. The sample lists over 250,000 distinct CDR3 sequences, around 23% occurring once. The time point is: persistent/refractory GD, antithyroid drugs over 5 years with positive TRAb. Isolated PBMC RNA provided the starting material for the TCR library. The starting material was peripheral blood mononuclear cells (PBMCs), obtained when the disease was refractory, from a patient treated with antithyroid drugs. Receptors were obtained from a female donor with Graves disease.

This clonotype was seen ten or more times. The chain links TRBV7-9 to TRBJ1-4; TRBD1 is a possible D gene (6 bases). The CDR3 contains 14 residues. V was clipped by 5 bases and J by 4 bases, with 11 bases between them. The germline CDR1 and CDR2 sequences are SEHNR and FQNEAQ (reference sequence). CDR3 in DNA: TGTGCCAGCAGCCTGACAGGACTTAATGAAAAACTGTTTTTT. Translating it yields CASSLTGLNEKLFF. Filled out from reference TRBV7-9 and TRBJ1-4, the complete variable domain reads DTGVSQNPRHKITKRGQNVTFRCDPISEHNRLYWYRQTLGQGPEFLTYFQNEAQLEKSRLLSDRFSAERPKGSFSTLEIQRTEQGDSAMYLCASSLTGLNEKLFFGSGTQLSVL.

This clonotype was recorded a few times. This chain's CDR3 is CASSIRGGTEAFF. Here the CDR3 DNA reads TGTGCCAGTAGTATCAGGGGGGGCACTGAAGCTTTCTTT. The gene calls are TRBV19 and TRBJ1-1, with 7 positions matching TRBD1. Trimming removed 3 bases from V and 4 bases from J; junction bases left unmatched: 2. Germline V gene data show CDR1 as LNHDA and CDR2 as SQIVND (reference sequence). CDR3 length equals 13 residues.

Written as DNA, the CDR3 is TGTGCCTGGAGTGTGGGGGGCCCGGGCACTGAAGCTTTCTTT. As protein: CAWSVGGPGTEAFF. The rearrangement uses TRBV30 and TRBJ1-1; the D gene is possibly TRBD1 (6 bases). The CDR3 length is 14 residues. CDR1 and CDR2 from the germline V gene are GTSNPN and SVGIG (reference sequence). Trimming stripped 0 bases from V and 4 bases from J, with 12 bases between.

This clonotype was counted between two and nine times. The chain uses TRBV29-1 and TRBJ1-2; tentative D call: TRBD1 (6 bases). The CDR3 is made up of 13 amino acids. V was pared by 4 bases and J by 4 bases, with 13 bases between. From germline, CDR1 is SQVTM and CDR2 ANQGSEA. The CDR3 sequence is CSVVGGSGYGYTF. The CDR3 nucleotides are TGCAGCGTTGTGGGGGGCTCTGGCTATGGCTACACCTTC.

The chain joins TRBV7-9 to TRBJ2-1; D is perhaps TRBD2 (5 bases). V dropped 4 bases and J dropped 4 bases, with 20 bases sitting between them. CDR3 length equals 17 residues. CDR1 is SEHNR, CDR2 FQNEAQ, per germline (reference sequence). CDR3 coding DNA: TGTGCCAGCAGCTACCGCCCTGCCGGACTGGGGTACAATGAGCAGTTCTTC. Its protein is CASSYRPAGLGYNEQFF. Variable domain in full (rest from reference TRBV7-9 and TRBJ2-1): DTGVSQNPRHKITKRGQNVTFRCDPISEHNRLYWYRQTLGQGPEFLTYFQNEAQLEKSRLLSDRFSAERPKGSFSTLEIQRTEQGDSAMYLCASSYRPAGLGYNEQFFGPGTRLTVL.

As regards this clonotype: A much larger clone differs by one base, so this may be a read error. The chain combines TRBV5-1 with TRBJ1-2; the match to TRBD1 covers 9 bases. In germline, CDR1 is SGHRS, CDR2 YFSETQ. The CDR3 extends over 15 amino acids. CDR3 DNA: TGCGCCAGCAGCCGGGGCGAGGACAGGGGACATGGCTACGCCTTC. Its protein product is CASSRGEDRGHGYAF.

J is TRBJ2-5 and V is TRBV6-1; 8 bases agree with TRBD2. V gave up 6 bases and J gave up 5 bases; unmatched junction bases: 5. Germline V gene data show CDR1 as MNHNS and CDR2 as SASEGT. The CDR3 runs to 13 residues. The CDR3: CASRTGLVETQYF. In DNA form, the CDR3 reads TGTGCCAGCAGGACGGGACTAGTGGAGACCCAGTACTTC.

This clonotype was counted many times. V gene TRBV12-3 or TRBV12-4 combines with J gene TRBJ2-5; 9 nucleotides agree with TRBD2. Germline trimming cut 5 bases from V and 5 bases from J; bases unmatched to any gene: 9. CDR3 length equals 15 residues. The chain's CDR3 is CASSPRTSVRETQYF. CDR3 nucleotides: TGTGCCAGCAGTCCACGGACTAGCGTCCGGGAGACCCAGTACTTC.

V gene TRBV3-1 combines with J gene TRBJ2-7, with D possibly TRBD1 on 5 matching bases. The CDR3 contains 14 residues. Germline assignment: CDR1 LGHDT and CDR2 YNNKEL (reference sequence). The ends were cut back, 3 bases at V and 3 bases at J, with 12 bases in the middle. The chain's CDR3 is CASSHGVGDYEQYF. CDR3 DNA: TGTGCCAGCAGCCATGGGGTAGGGGACTACGAGCAGTACTTC.

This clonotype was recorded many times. The CDR3, as DNA: TGTGCCAGCAGTTGGCCAGCCAGCACCGGGGAGCTGTTTTTT. Protein product: CASSWPASTGELFF. The chain is built from TRBV28 and TRBJ2-2; D not resolved. Trimming took off 4 bases at V and 4 bases at J, with 10 bases between the two ends. The germline V gene encodes CDR1 MDHEN and CDR2 SYDVKM. This CDR3 is built from 14 residues.

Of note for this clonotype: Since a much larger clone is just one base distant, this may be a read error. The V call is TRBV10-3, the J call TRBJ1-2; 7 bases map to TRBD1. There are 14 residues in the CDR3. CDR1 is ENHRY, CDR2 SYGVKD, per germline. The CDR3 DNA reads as TGTGCCATCAGGATATTACAGGGGAATAGTGGCCACACCTTC. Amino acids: CAIRILQGNSGHTF.

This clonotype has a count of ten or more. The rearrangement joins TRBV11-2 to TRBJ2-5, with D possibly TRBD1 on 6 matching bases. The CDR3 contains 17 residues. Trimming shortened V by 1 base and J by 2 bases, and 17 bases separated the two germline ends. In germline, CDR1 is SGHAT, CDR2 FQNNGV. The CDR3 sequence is CASSLGRTAQQQETQYF. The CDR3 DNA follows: TGTGCCAGCAGCTTAGGAAGGACAGCCCAACAGCAAGAGACCCAGTACTTC.

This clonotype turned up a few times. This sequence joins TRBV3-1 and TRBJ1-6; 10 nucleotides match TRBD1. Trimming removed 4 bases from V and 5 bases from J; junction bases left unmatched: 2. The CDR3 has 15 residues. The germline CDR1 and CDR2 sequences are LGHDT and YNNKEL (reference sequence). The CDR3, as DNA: TGTGCCAGCAGCCGTGGACAGGGGGATAATTCACCCCTCCACTTT. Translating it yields CASSRGQGDNSPLHF.

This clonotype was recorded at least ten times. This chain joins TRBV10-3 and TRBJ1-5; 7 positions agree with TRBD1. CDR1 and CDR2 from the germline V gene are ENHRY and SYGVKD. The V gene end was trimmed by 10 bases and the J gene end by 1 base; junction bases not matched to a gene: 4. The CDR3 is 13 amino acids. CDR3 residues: CATQGDSNQPQHF. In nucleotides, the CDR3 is TGTGCCACCCAGGGGGACAGCAATCAGCCCCAGCATTTT.

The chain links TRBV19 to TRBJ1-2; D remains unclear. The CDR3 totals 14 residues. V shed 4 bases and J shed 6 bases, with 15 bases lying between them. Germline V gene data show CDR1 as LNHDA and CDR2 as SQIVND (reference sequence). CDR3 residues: CASSTTSNRNGYTF. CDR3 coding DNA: TGTGCCAGTAGTACCACGAGTAATAGGAATGGCTACACCTTC.

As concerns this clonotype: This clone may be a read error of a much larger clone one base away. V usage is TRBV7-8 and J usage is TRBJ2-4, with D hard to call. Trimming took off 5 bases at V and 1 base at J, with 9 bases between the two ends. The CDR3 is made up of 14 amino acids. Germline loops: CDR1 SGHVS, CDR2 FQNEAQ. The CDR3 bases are TGTGCCAGCAGCCATTCACTGGCCAAAAACATTCAGTACTTC. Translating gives CASSHSLAKNIQYF.

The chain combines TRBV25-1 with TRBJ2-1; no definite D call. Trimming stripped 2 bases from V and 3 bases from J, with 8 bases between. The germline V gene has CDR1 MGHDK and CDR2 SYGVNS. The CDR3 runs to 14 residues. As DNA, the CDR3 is TGTGCCAGCAGTGAACAGGCGGTCTACAATGAGCAGTTCTTC. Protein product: CASSEQAVYNEQFF.

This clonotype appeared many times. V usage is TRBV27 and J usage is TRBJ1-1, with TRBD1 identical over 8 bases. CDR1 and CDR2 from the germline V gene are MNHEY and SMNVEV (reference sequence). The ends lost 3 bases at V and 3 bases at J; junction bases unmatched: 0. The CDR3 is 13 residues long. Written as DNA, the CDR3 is TGTGCCAGCAGTTTGACAGGGGACACTGAAGCTTTCTTT. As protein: CASSLTGDTEAFF.

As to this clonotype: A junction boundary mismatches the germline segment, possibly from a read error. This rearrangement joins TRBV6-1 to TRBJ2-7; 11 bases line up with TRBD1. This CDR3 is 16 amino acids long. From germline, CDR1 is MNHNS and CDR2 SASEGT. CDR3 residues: CARSAPTGQGAYEQYF. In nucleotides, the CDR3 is TGTGCCCGCAGTGCGCCCACGGGACAGGGGGCCTACGAGCAGTACTTC.

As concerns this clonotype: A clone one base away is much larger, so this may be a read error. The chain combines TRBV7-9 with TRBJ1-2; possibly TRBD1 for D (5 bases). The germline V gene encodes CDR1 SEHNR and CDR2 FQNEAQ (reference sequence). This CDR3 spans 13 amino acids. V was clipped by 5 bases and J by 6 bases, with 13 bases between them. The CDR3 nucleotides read TGTGCCAGCAGCACAGCAGGGAAAAATGGCTACACCTTC. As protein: CASSTAGKNGYTF.

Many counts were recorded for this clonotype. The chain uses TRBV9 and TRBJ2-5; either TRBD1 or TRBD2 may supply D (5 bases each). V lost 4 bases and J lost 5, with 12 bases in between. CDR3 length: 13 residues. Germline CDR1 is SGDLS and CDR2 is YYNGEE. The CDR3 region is CASSTRDGETQYF. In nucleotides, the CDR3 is TGTGCCAGCAGCACACGGGACGGGGAGACCCAGTACTTC.

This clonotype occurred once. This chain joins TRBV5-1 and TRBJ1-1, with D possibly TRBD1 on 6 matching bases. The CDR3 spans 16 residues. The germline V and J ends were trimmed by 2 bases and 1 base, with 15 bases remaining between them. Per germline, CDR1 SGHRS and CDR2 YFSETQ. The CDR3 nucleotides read TGCGCCAGCAGCTTATTCCGACAGGATCAGAACACTGAAGCTTTCTTT. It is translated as CASSLFRQDQNTEAFF.